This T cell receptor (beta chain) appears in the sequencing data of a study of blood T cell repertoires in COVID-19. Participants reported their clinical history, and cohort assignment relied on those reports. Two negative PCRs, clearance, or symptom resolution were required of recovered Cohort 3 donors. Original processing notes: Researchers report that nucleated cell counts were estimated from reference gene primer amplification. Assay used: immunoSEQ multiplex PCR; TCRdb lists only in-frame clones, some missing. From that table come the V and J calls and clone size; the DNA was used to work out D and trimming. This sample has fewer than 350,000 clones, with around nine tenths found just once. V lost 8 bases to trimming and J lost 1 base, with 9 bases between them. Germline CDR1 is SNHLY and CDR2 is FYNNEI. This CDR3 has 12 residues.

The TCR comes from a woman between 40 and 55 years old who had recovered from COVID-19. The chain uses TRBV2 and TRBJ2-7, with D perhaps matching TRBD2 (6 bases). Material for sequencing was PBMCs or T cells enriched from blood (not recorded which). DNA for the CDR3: TGTGCCAGCCTGGGGGGATCCTACGAGCAGTACTTC. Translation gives CASLGGSYEQYF.